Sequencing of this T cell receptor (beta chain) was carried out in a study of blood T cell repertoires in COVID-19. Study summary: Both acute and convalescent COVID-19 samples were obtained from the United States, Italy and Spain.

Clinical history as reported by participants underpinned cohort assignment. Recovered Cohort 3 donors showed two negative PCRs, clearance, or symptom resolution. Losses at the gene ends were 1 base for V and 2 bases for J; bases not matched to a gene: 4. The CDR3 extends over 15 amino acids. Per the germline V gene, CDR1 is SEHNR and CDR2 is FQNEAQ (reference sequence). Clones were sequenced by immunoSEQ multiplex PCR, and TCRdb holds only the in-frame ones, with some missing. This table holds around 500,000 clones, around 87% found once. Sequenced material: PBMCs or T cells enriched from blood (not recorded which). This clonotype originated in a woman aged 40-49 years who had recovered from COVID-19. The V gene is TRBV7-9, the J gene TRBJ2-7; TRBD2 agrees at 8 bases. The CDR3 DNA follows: TGTGCCAGCAGCTTAGGCAGCGGGAGTGCCTACGAGCAGTACTTC. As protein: CASSLGSGSAYEQYF.